Following are 6 T cell receptor beta chains from one sample sequenced in a study of T cells after yellow fever vaccination. MiXCR, run by TCRdb on the 5' RACE reads, gives a single entry per CDR3 protein. The table records roughly 190,000 distinct CDR3 sequences, roughly 9.6% of them present only once. The source material was CD8+ T cells sorted from PBMCs, sampled 15 days after the yellow fever booster vaccination. The origin of the receptors is a man aged 18-30 years who received the YFV17D yellow fever vaccine.

Details on this clonotype: This sequence may be a read error, since a much larger clone differs from it by one base. The chain recombines TRBV6-2 or TRBV6-3 with TRBJ2-7; tentatively, D is TRBD2 (6 bases). From germline, CDR1 is MNHEY and CDR2 SVGEGT. Trimming removed 2 bases at V and 5 bases at J, with 10 bases between. CDR3 length equals 13 residues. This CDR3 is CASSYRGVHEQYF. Written as DNA, the CDR3 is TGTGCCAGCAGTTACCGCGGGGTCCACGAGCAGTACTTC.

This clonotype was seen ten or more times. This chain links TRBV10-3 with TRBJ2-5; 11 positions match TRBD2. The CDR3 spans 17 residues. Germline CDR1 and CDR2: ENHRY and SYGVKD. V was clipped by 4 bases and J by 2 bases; unmatched bases: 9. The chain's CDR3 is CAISVEGGLAEQETQYF. In DNA, the CDR3 is TGTGCCATCAGTGTGGAAGGGGGACTAGCGGAACAAGAGACCCAGTACTTC.

In its sample, this clonotype was seen many times. The chain employs TRBV6-1 and TRBJ2-5; no definite D call. CDR1 MNHNS and CDR2 SASEGT come from the germline V gene. The ends were cut back, 10 bases at V and 3 bases at J, with 3 bases in the middle. The CDR3 extends over 9 amino acids. CDR3 DNA sequence: TGTGCCACCAAAGAGACCCAGTACTTC. It translates to CATKETQYF.

Concerning this clonotype itself: One end of the junction is discordant with germline, which a read error may explain. The V gene is TRBV9, the J gene TRBJ2-2; a weak D match, TRBD2 (6 bases). The germline CDR1 and CDR2 sequences are SGDLS and YYNGEE. This CDR3 has 17 residues. As DNA, the CDR3 is TGTGCCAGCAGCGTACCGGGCGGGACCGCGAACACCGGGGAGCTGATTTTT. Protein: CASSVPGGTANTGELIF.

The rearrangement joins TRBV27 to TRBJ2-3; D possibly matches TRBD1 or TRBD2 (5 bases each). V was shortened by 7 bases and J by 4 bases, with 18 bases between the two germline ends. The germline gives CDR1 MNHEY, CDR2 SMNVEV (reference sequence). The CDR3 is made up of 15 amino acids. The CDR3 nucleotides read TGTGCCAGCACCCTACTGGGGGATAGTCCAGATACGCAGTATTTT. Translating gives CASTLLGDSPDTQYF.

The table lists this clonotype with many counts. The J gene is TRBJ2-1, the V gene TRBV12-3 or TRBV12-4; the match to TRBD1 covers 7 bases. Losses at the gene ends were 6 bases for V and 4 bases for J; bases not matched to a gene: 6. This CDR3 comprises 14 residues. The CDR3 loop is CASSPGTVYNEQFF. CDR3 nucleotides: TGTGCCAGCAGCCCCGGGACAGTATACAATGAGCAGTTCTTC.